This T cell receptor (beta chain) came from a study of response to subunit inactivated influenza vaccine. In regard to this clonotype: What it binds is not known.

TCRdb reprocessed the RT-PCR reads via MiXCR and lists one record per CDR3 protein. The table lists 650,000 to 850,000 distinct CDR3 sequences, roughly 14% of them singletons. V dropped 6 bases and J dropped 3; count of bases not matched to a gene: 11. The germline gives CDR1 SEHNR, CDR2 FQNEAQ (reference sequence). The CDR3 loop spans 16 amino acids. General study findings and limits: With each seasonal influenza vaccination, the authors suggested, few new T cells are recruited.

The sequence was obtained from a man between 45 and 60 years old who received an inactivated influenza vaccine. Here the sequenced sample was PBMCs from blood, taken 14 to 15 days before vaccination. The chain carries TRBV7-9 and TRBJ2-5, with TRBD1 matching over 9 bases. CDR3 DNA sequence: TGTGCCAGCAGATTCATTCGACAGGGGGGGAAAGAGACCCAGTACTTC. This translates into CASRFIRQGGKETQYF.